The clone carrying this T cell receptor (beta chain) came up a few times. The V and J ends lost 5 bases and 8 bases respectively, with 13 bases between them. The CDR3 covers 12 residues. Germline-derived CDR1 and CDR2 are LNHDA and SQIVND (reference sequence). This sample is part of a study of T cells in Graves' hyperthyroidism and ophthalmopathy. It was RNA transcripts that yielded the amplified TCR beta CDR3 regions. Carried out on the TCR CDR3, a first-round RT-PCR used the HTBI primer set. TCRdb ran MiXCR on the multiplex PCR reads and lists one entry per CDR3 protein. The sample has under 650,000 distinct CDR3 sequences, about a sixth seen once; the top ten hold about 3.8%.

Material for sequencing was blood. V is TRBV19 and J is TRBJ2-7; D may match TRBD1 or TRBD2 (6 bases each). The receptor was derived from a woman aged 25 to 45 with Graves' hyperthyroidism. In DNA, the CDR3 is TGTGCCAGTAGTTTCGGTGGGGGGCAGCAGTACTTC. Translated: CASSFGGGQQYF.